A single sample is the source of the 29 T cell receptor beta chains below, sequenced in a study of T cells after posttransplantation cyclophosphamide. Treatment was busulfan-fludarabine conditioning, a marrow graft, and cyclophosphamide on days +3 and +4. Sequencing used immunoSEQ multiplex PCR; TCRdb keeps in-frame clones, though not all of them. The table records 9,900 or so clones, just under 85% of them present only once. The sequences come from PBMCs, collected around 2,000 days after allogeneic stem cell transplant with posttransplant cyclophosphamide. The receptors derive from a female patient aged 45 to 65 who received an allogeneic stem cell transplant from a related donor, was CMV-positive, and had no GVHD. Certain T cells may be donor cells from the graft.

The chain is built from TRBV5-1 and TRBJ2-5; the match to TRBD2 covers 14 bases. Trimming took 2 bases from V and 6 from J; bases not matched to a gene: 12. The CDR3 has 18 amino acids. Germline lookup yields CDR1 SGHRS and CDR2 YFSETQ. The CDR3 is CASSFQAATSGREKTQYF. The CDR3 DNA reads TGCGCCAGCAGCTTCCAGGCCGCGACTAGCGGGAGGGAAAAGACCCAGTACTTC. The whole variable domain, remainder taken from reference TRBV5-1 and TRBJ2-5, is KAGVTQTPRYLIKTRGQQVTLSCSPISGHRSVSWYQQTPGQGLQFLFEYFSETQRNKGNFPGRFSGRQFSNSRSEMNVSTLELGDSALYLCASSFQAATSGREKTQYFGPGTRLLVL.

The J gene is TRBJ2-5, the V gene TRBV7-9; D is unclear. This CDR3 is 13 amino acids long. Germline V gene lookup returns CDR1 SEHNR and CDR2 FQNEAQ (reference sequence). Trimming took off 7 bases at V and 2 bases at J, with 11 bases between the two ends. CDR3 region: CASNPREQETQYF. DNA for the CDR3: TGTGCCAGCAACCCAAGAGAACAAGAGACCCAGTACTTC.

This clone turned up a few times. The chain recombines TRBV6-1 with TRBJ1-5; the D is unclear. The germline V gene encodes CDR1 MNHNS and CDR2 SASEGT. V was shortened by 3 bases and J by 9 bases, with 12 bases between the two germline ends. CDR3 length: 13 amino acids. The CDR3 is CASSEAGRPPQHF. CDR3 sequence (DNA): TGTGCCAGCAGTGAGGCAGGCCGGCCGCCCCAGCATTTT.

The chain recombines TRBV15 with TRBJ2-1; 7 bases line up with TRBD2. CDR1 is LNHNV, CDR2 YYDKDF, per germline (reference sequence). The CDR3 spans 15 residues. The ends lost 1 base at V and 3 bases at J; junction bases unmatched: 3. The CDR3 sequence is CATSRGTSYYNEQFF. DNA for the CDR3: TGTGCCACCAGCAGAGGGACTAGTTACTACAATGAGCAGTTCTTC.

J is TRBJ2-3 and V is TRBV7-6; a weak D match, TRBD2 (7 bases). This CDR3 comprises 18 residues. The germline V gene has CDR1 SGHVS and CDR2 FNYEAQ. V lost 0 bases and J lost 2, with 18 bases in between. The CDR3 is CASSLAEGGRSDTDTQYF. CDR3 in DNA: TGTGCCAGCAGCTTAGCGGAGGGGGGGCGGTCTGACACAGATACGCAGTATTTT. Looking up the rest from reference TRBV7-6 and TRBJ2-3 gives the full variable domain: GAGVSQSPRYKVTKRGQDVALRCDPISGHVSLYWYRQALGQGPEFLTYFNYEAQQDKSGLPNDRFSAERPEGSISTLTIQRTEQRDSAMYRCASSLAEGGRSDTDTQYFGPGTRLTVL.

The J gene is TRBJ2-7, the V gene TRBV4-3, with 11 bases aligning to TRBD2. The germline V gene encodes CDR1 LGHNA and CDR2 YSLEER. Germline trimming cut 1 base from V and 2 bases from J; bases unmatched to any gene: 4. This CDR3 has 16 amino acids. In DNA, the CDR3 is TGCGCCAGCAGCCAAGTAATAGCGGGAGGGGCCTACGAGCAGTACTTC. It is translated as CASSQVIAGGAYEQYF.

The chain recombines TRBV7-9 with TRBJ2-7, with 12 bases matching TRBD1. This CDR3 contains 17 residues. After removal of 5 bases from V and 5 bases from J, the junction contained 13 bases not matched to a gene. CDR1 and CDR2 (germline): SEHNR, FQNEAQ (reference sequence). In DNA form, the CDR3 reads TGTGCCAGCAGCCCTCGGTGGGACAGGGGGCAGGGCCACGAGCAGTACTTC. Amino acid sequence: CASSPRWDRGQGHEQYF.

The V call is TRBV30, the J call TRBJ2-7; TRBD2 aligns across 7 bases. The CDR3 spans 15 residues. Germline loops: CDR1 GTSNPN, CDR2 SVGIG (reference sequence). V lost 0 bases, J lost 3 bases, and 8 bases stayed unmatched. CDR3 bases: TGTGCCTGGAGTGTCGGCAGCGGGACCTACTACGAGCAGTACTTC. Protein: CAWSVGSGTYYEQYF. Drawing the rest from reference TRBV30 and TRBJ2-7, the complete variable domain is SQTIHQWPATLVQPVGSPLSLECTVEGTSNPNLYWYRQAAGRGLQLLFYSVGIGQISSEVPQNLSASRPQDRQFILSSKKLLLSDSGFYLCAWSVGSGTYYEQYFGPGTRLTVT.

This chain connects TRBV19 to TRBJ1-4; tentative D call: TRBD1 (5 bases). The CDR3 is 16 residues long. Trimming took 4 bases from V and 4 from J, leaving 16 bases between them. Germline V lookup: CDR1 LNHDA, CDR2 SQIVND (reference sequence). The DNA of the CDR3 is TGTGCCAGTAGTACTCCCCAGGGACTACTTAATGAAAAACTGTTTTTT. The encoded protein is CASSTPQGLLNEKLFF.

The gene calls are TRBV7-8 and TRBJ2-1; 7 bases fit TRBD2. After removal of 5 bases from V and 1 base from J, the junction contained 14 bases not matched to a gene. The length of the CDR3 is 18 residues. Germline loops: CDR1 SGHVS, CDR2 FQNEAQ. The CDR3 here is CASSPAWSDSGSYNEQFF. The CDR3 nucleotides are TGTGCCAGCAGCCCCGCATGGTCGGATAGCGGGTCCTACAATGAGCAGTTCTTC.

V gene TRBV30 combines with J gene TRBJ2-2; 10 bases fit TRBD2. The CDR3 extends over 16 amino acids. V trimming: 3 bases; J trimming: 4 bases; junction bases outside the gene matches: 8. Germline-derived CDR1 and CDR2 are GTSNPN and SVGIG (reference sequence). CDR3 protein: CAWSANLAGVTGELFF. For the CDR3, the DNA is TGTGCCTGGAGCGCGAATCTAGCGGGAGTCACCGGGGAGCTGTTTTTT. Drawing the rest from reference TRBV30 and TRBJ2-2, the complete variable domain is SQTIHQWPATLVQPVGSPLSLECTVEGTSNPNLYWYRQAAGRGLQLLFYSVGIGQISSEVPQNLSASRPQDRQFILSSKKLLLSDSGFYLCAWSANLAGVTGELFFGEGSRLTVL.

With respect to this clone: At one of its ends the junction is not consistent with the germline gene, which may arise from a read error. The V and J genes are TRBV7-9 and TRBJ1-5; 7 bases are shared with TRBD1. The CDR3 totals 12 residues. From germline, CDR1 is SEHNR and CDR2 FQNEAQ (reference sequence). In DNA form, the CDR3 reads TGTGCCAGCAGCTTACCGAGGGGGCCCTTGGATTTT. As protein: CASSLPRGPLDF.

The genes are TRBV7-9 and TRBJ2-7; 8 bases map to TRBD2. V dropped 1 base and J dropped 4; count of bases not matched to a gene: 6. The germline V gene has CDR1 SEHNR and CDR2 FQNEAQ (reference sequence). The CDR3 contains 15 residues. The CDR3 region is CASSLDSGGMYEQYF. CDR3 DNA: TGTGCCAGCAGCTTAGATTCGGGGGGGATGTACGAGCAGTACTTC. Full variable domain (outside the CDR3, taken from reference TRBV7-9 and TRBJ2-7): DTGVSQNPRHKITKRGQNVTFRCDPISEHNRLYWYRQTLGQGPEFLTYFQNEAQLEKSRLLSDRFSAERPKGSFSTLEIQRTEQGDSAMYLCASSLDSGGMYEQYFGPGTRLTVT.

The CDR3 is CASSRLADQETQYF. The CDR3 nucleotides are TGTGCCAGCAGCCGACTAGCGGACCAAGAGACCCAGTACTTC. The rearrangement uses TRBV11-2 and TRBJ2-5; 9 bases map to TRBD2. The germline gives CDR1 SGHAT, CDR2 FQNNGV. The CDR3 has 14 residues. The V gene end was trimmed by 5 bases and the J gene end by 0 bases; junction bases not matched to a gene: 1.

The chain employs TRBV5-5 and TRBJ2-7; 7 bases are a match to TRBD1. Germline CDR1 is SGHKS and CDR2 is YYEKEE (reference sequence). The CDR3 spans 14 residues. The V gene end was trimmed by 3 bases and the J gene end by 4 bases; junction bases not matched to a gene: 7. The CDR3 nucleotides are TGTGCCAGCAGCTGGGGGACAGAGTTTTACGAGCAGTACTTC. Translation: CASSWGTEFYEQYF.

V and J are TRBV10-1 and TRBJ1-4, with 7 bases lining up with TRBD1. V trimming: 2 bases; J trimming: 6 bases; junction bases outside the gene matches: 9. The CDR3 loop spans 16 amino acids. CDR1 and CDR2 (germline): WNHNN, SYGVQD (reference sequence). The CDR3 nucleotides read TGCGCCAGCAGTGAGGACGACAGGGCTGGAGATGAAAAACTGTTTTTT. Its translation: CASSEDDRAGDEKLFF.

The V and J genes are TRBV10-3 and TRBJ1-2; D may be TRBD1 (5 bases). Germline CDR1 is ENHRY and CDR2 is SYGVKD. Trimming pared 0 bases from V and 6 bases from J, leaving 17 bases between. This CDR3 region has 16 residues. CDR3 loop: CAISESYLTVQDGYTF. CDR3 DNA sequence: TGTGCCATCAGTGAGTCTTATCTGACAGTACAGGATGGCTACACCTTC.

The chain recombines TRBV5-8 with TRBJ2-1; possibly TRBD2 for D (6 bases). V lost 4 bases and J 2 bases, leaving 19 bases between the germline ends. This CDR3 has 17 amino acids. Germline V gene lookup returns CDR1 SGHTS and CDR2 YDEGEE. The CDR3 region has the DNA TGTGCCAGCAGCGGATCGGGACTCCTAACACCCTACAATGAGCAGTTCTTC. Residues: CASSGSGLLTPYNEQFF.

This clone has a handful of counts. V and J are TRBV2 and TRBJ2-7, with 13 bases fitting TRBD2. Germline V CDR1 and CDR2: SNHLY, FYNNEI. V shed 9 bases, J shed 3 bases, and the junction held 5 bases outside the gene matches. The CDR3 length is 14 residues. The CDR3 region has the DNA TGTGCCAGTCCGAGGACTAGCGGGAGCTACGAGCAGTACTTC. It translates to CASPRTSGSYEQYF.

J is TRBJ1-1 and V is TRBV5-1; no clear D. The CDR3 is 14 residues long. Germline loops: CDR1 SGHRS, CDR2 YFSETQ. V lost 4 bases and J 4 bases, leaving 14 bases between the germline ends. CDR3 sequence: CASSLVASGTEAFF. CDR3 nucleotide sequence: TGCGCCAGCAGCCTGGTGGCCTCTGGCACTGAAGCTTTCTTT.

This chain connects TRBV4-1 to TRBJ2-7; D remains ambiguous. Looked up from germline, CDR1 is MGHRA and CDR2 is YSYEKL. The ends were cut back, 2 bases at V and 2 bases at J, with 7 bases in the middle. The CDR3 length is 13 residues. This CDR3 reads CASSQRVAYEQYF. For the CDR3, the DNA is TGCGCCAGCAGCCAACGGGTAGCCTACGAGCAGTACTTC.

The chain carries TRBV2 and TRBJ2-5; 11 bases are shared with TRBD2. CDR1 SNHLY and CDR2 FYNNEI come from the germline V gene. The CDR3 runs 14 residues. V was pared by 8 bases and J by 5 bases, with 7 bases of the junction left unmatched. This chain's CDR3 is CASGRASGRETQYF. The CDR3 bases are TGTGCCAGCGGACGGGCTAGCGGGAGGGAGACCCAGTACTTC.

This clone was recorded once. This sequence joins TRBV29-1 and TRBJ2-2; no clear D gene. Germline V gene lookup returns CDR1 SQVTM and CDR2 ANQGSEA. The CDR3 sequence is 13 residues long. Trimming left V 7 bases short and J 4 bases short, with 13 bases between. CDR3 loop: CSAPDGGTGELFF. CDR3 coding DNA: TGCAGCGCTCCTGATGGCGGCACCGGGGAGCTGTTTTTT.

The count of this clone is one. V and J are TRBV7-3 and TRBJ2-1, with 8 bases identical to TRBD2. The CDR3 is made up of 17 amino acids. J gave up 10 bases and V 2 bases, and 16 bases lay outside the gene matches. The germline V gene encodes CDR1 SGHTA and CDR2 FQGTGA. DNA of the CDR3: TGTGCCAGCAGCTTAGGGGGTCCGGGAGGGCCGCAGGAGGAGCAGTTCTTC. Amino acid sequence: CASSLGGPGGPQEEQFF. The complete variable domain, with remaining parts taken from reference TRBV7-3 and TRBJ2-1, reads GAGVSQTPSNKVTEKGKYVELRCDPISGHTALYWYRQSLGQGPEFLIYFQGTGAADDSGLPNDRFFAVRPEGSVSTLKIQRTERGDSAVYLCASSLGGPGGPQEEQFFGPGTRLTVL.

This rearrangement joins TRBV7-7 to TRBJ2-3, with D perhaps matching TRBD1 (6 bases). V lost 4 bases to trimming and J lost 3 bases, with 8 bases between them. Per the germline V gene, CDR1 is SSHAT and CDR2 is FNYEAQ (reference sequence). The CDR3 sequence is 13 residues long. CDR3 in amino acids: CASSSDRTDTQYF. In DNA, the CDR3 is TGTGCCAGCAGCTCCGACAGGACAGATACGCAGTATTTT.

This chain links TRBV4-3 with TRBJ2-1; D remains ambiguous. CDR1 is LGHNA and CDR2 is YSLEER in the germline V gene. V was clipped by 1 base and J by 0 bases, with 16 bases between them. This CDR3 has 18 residues. The CDR3 DNA is TGCGCCAGCAGCCAAGCCATCGGTAGGAGAACCTCCTACAATGAGCAGTTCTTC. Translation gives CASSQAIGRRTSYNEQFF.

This chain uses TRBV6-1 with TRBJ2-5, with D possibly TRBD2 on 5 matching bases. The CDR3 loop spans 14 amino acids. Germline V gene data show CDR1 as MNHNS and CDR2 as SASEGT. Trimming took 11 bases from V and 0 from J, leaving 16 bases between them. CDR3 loop: CAVNARAYQETQYF. In DNA, the CDR3 is TGTGCCGTCAACGCGAGGGCTTACCAAGAGACCCAGTACTTC.

The chain couples TRBV7-9 to TRBJ1-5; 9 positions match TRBD1. Germline V gives CDR1 SEHNR, CDR2 FQNEAQ (reference sequence). The CDR3 extends over 17 amino acids. V was pared by 4 bases and J by 3 bases, with 10 bases of the junction left unmatched. CDR3 amino acids: CASSWAGQGSYNQPQHF. The CDR3 DNA reads as TGTGCCAGCAGCTGGGCGGGACAGGGATCTTACAATCAGCCCCAGCATTTT.

The chain is built from TRBV11-2 and TRBJ1-1, with D possibly TRBD1 on 5 matching bases. The CDR3 loop spans 15 amino acids. The V gene's germline CDR1 is SGHAT and CDR2 FQNNGV. V lost 5 bases and J lost 4, with 17 bases in between. This chain's CDR3 is CASSPRMGQGTEAFF. In nucleotides, the CDR3 is TGTGCCAGCAGCCCAAGGATGGGCCAGGGCACTGAAGCTTTCTTT.